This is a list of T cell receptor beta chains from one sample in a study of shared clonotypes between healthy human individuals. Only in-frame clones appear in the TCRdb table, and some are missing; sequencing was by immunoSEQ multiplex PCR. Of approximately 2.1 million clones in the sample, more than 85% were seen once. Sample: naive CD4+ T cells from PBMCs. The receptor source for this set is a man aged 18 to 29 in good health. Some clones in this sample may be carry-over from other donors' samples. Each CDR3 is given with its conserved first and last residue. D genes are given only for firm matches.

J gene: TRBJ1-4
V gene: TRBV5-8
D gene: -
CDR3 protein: CASTVGQDHEKLFF
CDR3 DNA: TGTGCCAGCACCGTGGGACAAGACCATGAAAAACTGTTTTTT

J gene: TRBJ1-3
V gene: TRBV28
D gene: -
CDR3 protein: CASSLQQGLVISGNTIYF
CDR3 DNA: TGTGCCAGCAGTTTGCAACAGGGCCTAGTTATCTCTGGAAACACCATATATTTT

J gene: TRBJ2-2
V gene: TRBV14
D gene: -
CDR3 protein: CASSQAGAVGELFF
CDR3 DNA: TGTGCCAGCAGCCAAGCCGGAGCCGTCGGGGAGCTGTTTTTT

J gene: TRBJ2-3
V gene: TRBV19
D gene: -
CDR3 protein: CASSPRGGRISTDTQYF
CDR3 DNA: TGTGCCAGTAGTCCGCGCGGAGGGCGGATAAGCACAGATACGCAGTATTTT

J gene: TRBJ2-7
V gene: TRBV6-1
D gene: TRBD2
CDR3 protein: CASSVAGGPYEQYF
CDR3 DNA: TGTGCCAGCAGCGTTGCGGGAGGGCCGTACGAGCAGTACTTC

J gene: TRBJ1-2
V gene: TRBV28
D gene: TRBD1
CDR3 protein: CASSSLTGANYGYTF
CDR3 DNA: TGTGCCAGCAGTTCACTGACAGGGGCTAACTATGGCTACACCTTC

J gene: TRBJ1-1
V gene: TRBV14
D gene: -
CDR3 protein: CASSRRNTEAFF
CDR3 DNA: TGTGCCAGCAGCCGACGGAACACTGAAGCTTTCTTT

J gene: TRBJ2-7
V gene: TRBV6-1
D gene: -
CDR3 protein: CASSEGGWGSYEQYF
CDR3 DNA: TGTGCCAGCAGTGAGGGTGGGTGGGGCTCCTACGAGCAGTACTTC

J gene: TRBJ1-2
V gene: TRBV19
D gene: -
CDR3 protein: CASSIRDRQPLYGYTF
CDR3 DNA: TGTGCCAGTAGTATTCGAGACAGGCAACCTCTCTATGGCTACACCTTC

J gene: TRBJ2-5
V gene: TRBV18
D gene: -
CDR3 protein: CASSPTETQYF
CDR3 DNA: TGTGCCAGCTCACCGACTGAGACCCAGTACTTC

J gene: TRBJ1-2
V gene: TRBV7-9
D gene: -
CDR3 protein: CASSLEANYGYTF
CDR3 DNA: TGTGCCAGCAGCCTTGAAGCTAACTATGGCTACACCTTC

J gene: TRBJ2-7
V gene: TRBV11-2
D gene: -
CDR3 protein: CASSLVGALYEQYF
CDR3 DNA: TGTGCCAGCAGCCTCGTGGGGGCCCTCTACGAGCAGTACTTC

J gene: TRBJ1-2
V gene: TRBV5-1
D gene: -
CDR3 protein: CASRASTAGVGYGYTF
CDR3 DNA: TGCGCCAGCAGGGCCTCGACGGCTGGGGTGGGCTATGGCTACACCTTC

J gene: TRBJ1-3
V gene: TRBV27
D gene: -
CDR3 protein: CASSLFQGRNSGNTIYF
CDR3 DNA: TGTGCCAGCAGTTTATTCCAGGGGCGCAACTCTGGAAACACCATATATTTT

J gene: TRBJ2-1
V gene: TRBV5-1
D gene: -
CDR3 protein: CASSLGEGAYNEQFF
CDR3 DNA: TGCGCCAGCAGCTTGGGAGAGGGGGCCTACAATGAGCAGTTCTTC

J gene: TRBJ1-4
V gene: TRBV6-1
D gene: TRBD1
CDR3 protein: CASSEVTGGGEKLFF
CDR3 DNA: TGTGCCAGCAGTGAAGTTACAGGGGGAGGGGAAAAACTGTTTTTT